These 10 T cell receptor beta chains originate from one sample sequenced in a study of naive and memory T cell subsets. Both TRBC1 and TRBC2 were covered by a beta constant-region primer of two equimolar oligonucleotides. Nested alpha and beta constant-region primers with the SP2 primer drove four PCR rounds on ligated cDNA. MiXCR, applied by TCRdb to the UMI-ligation and nested PCR reads, yields one record per CDR3 protein. The data contain around 130,000 distinct CDR3 sequences, 36% of them singletons. The sample taken for sequencing was central memory CD4+ T cells from blood. Every receptor here comes from a human donor in good health.

This chain joins TRBV4-3 and TRBJ1-4; D is uncertain. The CDR3 spans 15 residues. Trimming pared 0 bases from V and 7 bases from J, leaving 12 bases between. Germline assignment: CDR1 LGHNA and CDR2 YSLEER. CDR3 protein: CASSQEGRNAEKLFF. DNA for the CDR3: TGCGCCAGCAGCCAAGAGGGTAGGAACGCTGAAAAACTGTTTTTT.

This clonotype was counted only a few times. This rearrangement joins TRBV5-1 to TRBJ2-1, with D maybe TRBD1 (7 bases). This CDR3 is built from 16 residues. V was shortened by 5 bases and J by 3 bases, with 18 bases between the two germline ends. Germline CDR1 is SGHRS and CDR2 is YFSETQ. CDR3 in amino acids: CASRTRGGGIYNEQFF. The CDR3 DNA is TGCGCCAGCAGGACTAGAGGGGGCGGGATCTACAATGAGCAGTTCTTC.

The rearrangement joins TRBV27 to TRBJ2-1; D might be TRBD1 (6 bases). From germline, CDR1 is MNHEY and CDR2 SMNVEV (reference sequence). V lost 2 bases to trimming and J lost 9 bases, with 14 bases between them. The CDR3 runs 14 residues. Here the CDR3 reads CASSLGSGVREQFF. In DNA, the CDR3 is TGTGCCAGCAGTTTAGGGTCAGGGGTGCGTGAGCAGTTCTTC.

The V and J genes are TRBV14 and TRBJ2-5, with TRBD2 matching over 14 bases. This CDR3 is 17 amino acids long. V lost 4 bases to trimming and J lost 2 bases; unmatched junction nucleotides: 6. Germline CDR1 reads SGHDN; CDR2 reads FVKESK. This CDR3 is CASSPWTSGRTQETQYF. In nucleotides, the CDR3 is TGTGCCAGCAGCCCCTGGACTAGCGGGAGGACACAAGAGACCCAGTACTTC.

This clonotype was observed a handful of times. The chain carries TRBV5-1 and TRBJ2-5, with a tentative D call TRBD2 (6 bases). The CDR3 extends over 16 amino acids. Trimming left V 2 bases short and J 2 bases short, with 16 bases between. Germline assignment: CDR1 SGHRS and CDR2 YFSETQ. The CDR3 spells CASSFSEGRGQETQYF. CDR3 sequence (DNA): TGCGCCAGCAGCTTTTCAGAGGGACGGGGGCAAGAGACCCAGTACTTC.

The chain carries TRBV6-2 or TRBV6-3 and TRBJ2-1; 8 positions agree with TRBD2. V shed 4 bases and J 9 bases; nucleotides not matched to a gene: 11. This CDR3 contains 15 residues. CDR1 is MNHEY and CDR2 is SVGEGT in the germline V gene. The CDR3 reads CASSSKRESLPEQFF. The CDR3 coding sequence is TGTGCCAGCAGTTCTAAGCGGGAGTCGCTTCCTGAGCAGTTCTTC.

This clonotype was recorded at least ten times. The CDR3 nucleotides read TGTGCCAGCAGTTATCGACAGGTTCTCTACGAGCAGTACTTC. This encodes CASSYRQVLYEQYF. This chain links TRBV6-5 with TRBJ2-7; D perhaps matches TRBD1 (6 bases). The V and J ends lost 3 bases and 3 bases respectively, with 12 bases between them. Per the germline V gene, CDR1 is MNHEY and CDR2 is SVGAGI. The CDR3 spans 14 residues.

The chain uses TRBV7-6 and TRBJ1-6, with D possibly TRBD1 on 5 matching bases. The germline V gene encodes CDR1 SGHVS and CDR2 FNYEAQ. Between the trimmed V and J ends, which lost 3 bases and 8 bases, there was a span of 11 bases. CDR3 length: 14 amino acids. The CDR3 DNA reads as TGTGCCAGCAGCTTCCGGGACGGAGATTCACCCCTCCACTTT. The encoded protein is CASSFRDGDSPLHF.

The rearrangement joins TRBV6-1 to TRBJ2-3; 9 nucleotides agree with TRBD2. This CDR3 has 16 residues. Germline lookup yields CDR1 MNHNS and CDR2 SASEGT. V was pared by 5 bases and J by 3 bases, with 9 bases of the junction left unmatched. CDR3: CASSSLAGVRTDTQYF. CDR3 nucleotides: TGTGCCAGCAGTTCTTTAGCGGGAGTGCGAACAGATACGCAGTATTTT.

The chain carries TRBV6-6 and TRBJ1-5, with 8 bases lining up with TRBD1. Trimming at V came to 2 bases and at J to 11 bases, leaving 11 bases not matched to a gene. Germline loops: CDR1 MNHNY, CDR2 SVGAGI (reference sequence). The CDR3 sequence is 15 residues long. In DNA, the CDR3 is TGTGCCAGCAGTTACACTGGACAGGGAGGGTCAGCCCAGCATTTT. Protein sequence: CASSYTGQGGSAQHF.